One sample yielded the 17 T cell receptor beta chains listed below, sequenced in a study of T cell changes during pregnancy in multiple sclerosis (dated by TCRdb to between 2018 and 2020). Library generation was performed with the immunoSEQ multiplex PCR assay. Entries here come from immuneACCESS through TCRdb and include only in-frame sequences with V and J called. Some clones fail to appear in such tables; in the studies checked, an unresolved V gene covers under half of the shortfall, and the cause of the remainder is unknown. This sample gives under 40,000 clones in total; over 75% of them show up just once. Under 15% of the sample is held by the ten biggest clonotypes. This sample comprised CD8+ T cells from peripheral blood mononuclear cells, obtained in the first trimester of pregnancy. The receptors derive from a female donor with multiple sclerosis, enrolled in a pregnancy study.

By sample fraction, this clone is medium-sized. The V call is TRBV28, the J call TRBJ2-7; 9 nucleotides agree with TRBD2. V gave up 7 bases and J gave up 6 bases; unmatched junction bases: 16. In germline, CDR1 is MDHEN, CDR2 SYDVKM. This CDR3 has 16 residues. Here the CDR3 DNA reads TGTGCCAGCAACCTTTTCGGCGGGAGGGCCTCGGGCGAGCAGTACTTC. It codes for CASNLFGGRASGEQYF.

The V call is TRBV11-2, the J call TRBJ1-5; no clear D gene. Germline-derived CDR1 and CDR2 are SGHAT and FQNNGV. Trimming pared 5 bases from V and 4 bases from J, leaving 12 bases between. The CDR3 length is 14 residues. The CDR3 bases are TGTGCCAGCAGCCAAGATGGAGGTAATCAGCCCCAGCATTTT. Translation: CASSQDGGNQPQHF.

V usage is TRBV19 and J usage is TRBJ2-1; no reliable D call. This CDR3 comprises 15 residues. Looked up from germline, CDR1 is LNHDA and CDR2 is SQIVND (reference sequence). The V gene lost 5 bases and the J gene lost 0 bases, with 11 bases spanning the gap. CDR3 coding DNA: TGTGCCAGTAGTTCCTATAGTGGCTCCTACAATGAGCAGTTCTTC. Amino acid sequence: CASSSYSGSYNEQFF. The variable domain in full, completed from reference TRBV19 and TRBJ2-1, reads DGGITQSPKYLFRKEGQNVTLSCEQNLNHDAMYWYRQDPGQGLRLIYYSQIVNDFQKGDIAEGYSVSREKKESFPLTVTSAQKNPTAFYLCASSSYSGSYNEQFFGPGTRLTVL.

This rearrangement joins TRBV9 to TRBJ2-3, with a weak D call TRBD2 (6 bases). V was clipped by 0 bases and J by 5 bases, with 10 bases between them. The CDR3 runs to 14 residues. CDR1 and CDR2 (germline): SGDLS, YYNGEE. CDR3: CASSVVREGDTQYF. CDR3 coding DNA: TGTGCCAGCAGCGTAGTGCGGGAAGGAGATACGCAGTATTTT.

This chain joins TRBV9 and TRBJ2-1; 8 bases map to TRBD1. The junction had 8 bases not matched to a gene; V was cut back by 4 bases and J by 2 bases. The CDR3 totals 16 residues. The germline CDR1 and CDR2 sequences are SGDLS and YYNGEE. The CDR3 bases are TGTGCCAGCAGCCCGACCGGGACAGGTACCTACAATGAGCAGTTCTTC. This gives the protein CASSPTGTGTYNEQFF.

This clone was seen just once. This sequence joins TRBV27 and TRBJ2-7; maybe TRBD1 (6 bases). Germline V gives CDR1 MNHEY, CDR2 SMNVEV (reference sequence). The V and J ends lost 8 bases and 2 bases respectively, with 10 bases between them. The CDR3 sequence is 12 residues long. CDR3 in amino acids: CASGDKPYEQYF. The CDR3 DNA sequence: TGTGCCAGCGGGGACAAACCCTACGAGCAGTACTTC.

The gene calls are TRBV4-3 and TRBJ2-7; 8 nucleotides agree with TRBD1. V trimming: 2 bases; J trimming: 6 bases; junction bases outside the gene matches: 0. CDR1 and CDR2 (germline): LGHNA, YSLEER. The CDR3 covers 12 residues. CDR3 bases: TGCGCCAGCAGCCAAACAGGGGGCGAGCAGTACTTC. Encoded protein: CASSQTGGEQYF.

The V gene is TRBV19, the J gene TRBJ2-1; D perhaps matches TRBD2 (6 bases). Germline-derived CDR1 and CDR2 are LNHDA and SQIVND (reference sequence). The ends were cut back, 5 bases at V and 3 bases at J, with 11 bases in the middle. There are 14 residues in the CDR3. The CDR3 sequence is CASSLGTFYNEQFF. As DNA, the CDR3 is TGTGCCAGTAGTCTCGGGACTTTCTACAATGAGCAGTTCTTC. Using reference TRBV19 and TRBJ2-1 for the parts outside the CDR3, the full variable domain is DGGITQSPKYLFRKEGQNVTLSCEQNLNHDAMYWYRQDPGQGLRLIYYSQIVNDFQKGDIAEGYSVSREKKESFPLTVTSAQKNPTAFYLCASSLGTFYNEQFFGPGTRLTVL.

This clone was counted once. V usage is TRBV2 and J usage is TRBJ2-1; 9 positions match TRBD2. V was pared by 6 bases and J by 3 bases, with 9 bases of the junction left unmatched. Germline V gives CDR1 SNHLY, CDR2 FYNNEI. This CDR3 contains 16 residues. CDR3 residues: CASRGLAPGDYNEQFF. CDR3 sequence (DNA): TGTGCCAGCAGGGGACTAGCCCCGGGGGACTACAATGAGCAGTTCTTC. The variable domain in full, with the rest retrieved from reference TRBV2 and TRBJ2-1, is EPEVTQTPSHQVTQMGQEVILRCVPISNHLYFYWYRQILGQKVEFLVSFYNNEISEKSEIFDDQFSVERPDGSNFTLKIRSTKLEDSAMYFCASRGLAPGDYNEQFFGPGTRLTVL.

V usage is TRBV6-4 and J usage is TRBJ2-1; 13 nucleotides match TRBD2. Germline V gene lookup returns CDR1 MRHNA and CDR2 SNTAGT. This CDR3 contains 14 residues. V lost 4 bases and J lost 6; bases outside the gene matches: 0. CDR3 nucleotide sequence: TGTGCCAGCAGTGGACTAGCGGGAGGCAATGAGCAGTTCTTC. Protein: CASSGLAGGNEQFF.

A word on this clone: The same CDR3 is also encoded by other DNA sequences in this sample. This rearrangement joins TRBV19 to TRBJ1-1; D gene uncertain. V lost 3 bases and J lost 1, with 6 bases in between. The V gene's germline CDR1 is LNHDA and CDR2 SQIVND (reference sequence). The CDR3 contains 13 residues. In nucleotides, the CDR3 is TGTGCCAGTAGTATTCAGAAGAACACTGAAGCTTTCTTT. The encoded protein is CASSIQKNTEAFF. Supplemented by reference TRBV19 and TRBJ1-1, the full variable domain reads DGGITQSPKYLFRKEGQNVTLSCEQNLNHDAMYWYRQDPGQGLRLIYYSQIVNDFQKGDIAEGYSVSREKKESFPLTVTSAQKNPTAFYLCASSIQKNTEAFFGQGTRLTVV.

The rearrangement links TRBV9 to TRBJ2-3; TRBD2 matches 14 bases. J gave up 0 bases and V 3 bases, and 12 bases lay outside the gene matches. Germline V gene data show CDR1 as SGDLS and CDR2 as YYNGEE. The CDR3 spans 20 residues. In nucleotides, the CDR3 is TGTGCCAGCAGCGCTACCCCCGGGACTAGCGGGAGTAGGAGCACAGATACGCAGTATTTT. Translating it yields CASSATPGTSGSRSTDTQYF. The variable domain in full, with the rest retrieved from reference TRBV9 and TRBJ2-3, is DSGVTQTPKHLITATGQRVTLRCSPRSGDLSVYWYQQSLDQGLQFLIQYYNGEERAKGNILERFSAQQFPDLHSELNLSSLELGDSALYFCASSATPGTSGSRSTDTQYFGPGTRLTVL.

V usage is TRBV9 and J usage is TRBJ2-2, with a possible D match to TRBD2 (6 bases). Trimming took off 1 base at V and 8 bases at J, with 18 bases between the two ends. Germline CDR1 reads SGDLS; CDR2 reads YYNGEE. This CDR3 is built from 16 residues. The chain's CDR3 is CASSVWDLASAGELFF. The CDR3 DNA follows: TGTGCCAGCAGCGTATGGGACCTAGCGTCTGCAGGGGAGCTGTTTTTT.

J is TRBJ1-1 and V is TRBV27; D perhaps matches TRBD1 (5 bases). The CDR3 length is 11 residues. V was clipped by 4 bases and J by 11 bases, with 11 bases between them. Germline V gene lookup returns CDR1 MNHEY and CDR2 SMNVEV (reference sequence). DNA of the CDR3: TGTGCCAGCAGTTCAGGGAAAGAGGCTTTCTTT. Translated, it gives CASSSGKEAFF.

The rearrangement joins TRBV6-5 to TRBJ2-1, with 9 bases matching TRBD1. The CDR3 covers 16 residues. The trim removed 0 bases at V and 8 bases at J, leaving 8 bases unmatched. Looked up from germline, CDR1 is MNHEY and CDR2 is SVGAGI. As DNA, the CDR3 is TGTGCCAGCAGTTACTCCGGGACAGGGCCTTCCCATGAGCAGTTCTTC. Residues: CASSYSGTGPSHEQFF.

In the case of this clone: An end of the junction does not agree with germline; a read error may underlie this. This chain joins TRBV7-9 and TRBJ2-3; the D gene is possibly TRBD1 (5 bases). The germline V gene encodes CDR1 SEHNR and CDR2 FQNEAQ (reference sequence). CDR3 length equals 11 residues. CDR3 sequence (DNA): TGTGCCAGCAGATTATTGGACACGAGCCATTTT. Its protein product is CASRLLDTSHF.

This chain uses TRBV18 with TRBJ1-2; no definite D call. With 0 bases removed from V and 4 bases from J, the gap between germline ends came to 12 bases. The CDR3 sequence is 15 residues long. Germline V gives CDR1 KGHSH, CDR2 LQKENI. The CDR3 DNA reads TGTGCCAGCTCACCACCGGGCACAAGCAGCTATGGCTACACCTTC. This encodes CASSPPGTSSYGYTF.